This T cell receptor beta chain came from a study of patients with pleural tuberculosis. Remarks on this clonotype: The conserved phenylalanine or tryptophan normally closing the CDR3 is absent here, so this likely arose from a read error.

TCRdb recomputed calls from the reads with MiXCR, one row per CDR3 protein. The table lists 29,000 or so distinct CDR3 sequences, over 15% of them singletons, with about 3.5% in the top ten. The sequence was collected from a human donor with pleural tuberculosis. Sequences were obtained from peripheral blood.

Here the CDR3 reads CASSLLGNSYEQYI. The CDR3 region has the DNA TGTGCCAGCAGCTTATTGGGGAATTCCTACGAGCAGTACATT. The genes are TRBV7-2 and TRBJ2-7; D is ambiguous. Germline V lookup: CDR1 SGHTA, CDR2 FQGNSA. Trimming removed 2 bases at V and 1 base at J, with 9 bases between. The length of the CDR3 is 14 residues.